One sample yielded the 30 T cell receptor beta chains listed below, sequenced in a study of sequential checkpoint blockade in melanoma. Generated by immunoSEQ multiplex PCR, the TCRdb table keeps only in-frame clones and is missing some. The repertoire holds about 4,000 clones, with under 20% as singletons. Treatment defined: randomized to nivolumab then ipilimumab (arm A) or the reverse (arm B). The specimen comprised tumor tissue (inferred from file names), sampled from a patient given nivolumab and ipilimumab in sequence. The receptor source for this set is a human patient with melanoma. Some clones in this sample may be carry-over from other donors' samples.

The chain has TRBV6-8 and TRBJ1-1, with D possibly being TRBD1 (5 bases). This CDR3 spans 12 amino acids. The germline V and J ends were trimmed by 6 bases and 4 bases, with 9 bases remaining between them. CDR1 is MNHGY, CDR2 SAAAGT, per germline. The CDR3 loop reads CASSRESTEAFF. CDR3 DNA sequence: TGTGCCAGCAGCAGGGAATCCACTGAAGCTTTCTTT.

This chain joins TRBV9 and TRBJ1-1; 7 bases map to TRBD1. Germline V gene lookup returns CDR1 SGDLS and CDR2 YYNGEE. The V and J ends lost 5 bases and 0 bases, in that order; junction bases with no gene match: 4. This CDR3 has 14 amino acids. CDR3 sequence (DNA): TGTGCCAGCAGAAAGGGACAGATGAACACTGAAGCTTTCTTT. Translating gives CASRKGQMNTEAFF.

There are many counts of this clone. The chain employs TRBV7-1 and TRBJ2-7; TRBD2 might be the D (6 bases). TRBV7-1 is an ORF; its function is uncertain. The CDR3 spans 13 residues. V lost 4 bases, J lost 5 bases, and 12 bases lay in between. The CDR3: CASSLVWEDEQYF. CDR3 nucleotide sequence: TGTGCCAGCAGCTTAGTGTGGGAGGACGAGCAGTACTTC.

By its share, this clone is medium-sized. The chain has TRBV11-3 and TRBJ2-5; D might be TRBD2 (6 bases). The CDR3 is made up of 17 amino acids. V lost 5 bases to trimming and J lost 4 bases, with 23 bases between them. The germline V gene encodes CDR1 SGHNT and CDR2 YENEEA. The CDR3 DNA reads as TGTGCCAGCAGCCCCTATGGGTTTGGGGGGAGTGGAGAGACCCAGTACTTC. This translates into CASSPYGFGGSGETQYF.

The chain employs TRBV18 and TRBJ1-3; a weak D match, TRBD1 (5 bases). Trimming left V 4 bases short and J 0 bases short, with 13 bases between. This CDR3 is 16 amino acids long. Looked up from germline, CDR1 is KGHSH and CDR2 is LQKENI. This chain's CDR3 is CASSQAGLGSGNTIYF. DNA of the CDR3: TGTGCCAGCTCACAAGCGGGACTCGGCTCTGGAAACACCATATATTTT.

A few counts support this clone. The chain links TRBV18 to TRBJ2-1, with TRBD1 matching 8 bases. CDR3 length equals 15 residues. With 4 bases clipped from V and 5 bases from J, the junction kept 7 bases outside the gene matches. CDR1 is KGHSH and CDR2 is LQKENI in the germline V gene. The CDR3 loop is CASSQGQAPNNEQFF. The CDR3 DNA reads TGTGCCAGCTCACAGGGACAGGCCCCAAACAATGAGCAGTTCTTC.

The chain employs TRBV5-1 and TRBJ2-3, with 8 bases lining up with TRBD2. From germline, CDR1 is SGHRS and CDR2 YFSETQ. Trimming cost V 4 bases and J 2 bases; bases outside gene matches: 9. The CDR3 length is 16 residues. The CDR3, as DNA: TGCGCCAGCAGCCTCCCCTCGGGGGGGGTCACAGATACGCAGTATTTT. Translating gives CASSLPSGGVTDTQYF.

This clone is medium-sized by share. The CDR3 nucleotides read TGTGCCAGCAGCAAGGAAAGAGCAAGGCTGTACTTC. It is translated as CASSKERARLYF. The chain uses TRBV6-8 and TRBJ2-5; D not resolved. Looked up from germline, CDR1 is MNHGY and CDR2 is SAAAGT. The V and J ends lost 6 bases and 13 bases respectively, with 18 bases between them. CDR3 length equals 12 residues.

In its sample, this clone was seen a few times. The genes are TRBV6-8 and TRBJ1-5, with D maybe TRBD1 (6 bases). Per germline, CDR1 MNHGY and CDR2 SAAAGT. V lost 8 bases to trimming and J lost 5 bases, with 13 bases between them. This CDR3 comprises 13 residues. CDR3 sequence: CASGQGPYQPQHF. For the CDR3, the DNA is TGTGCCAGCGGTCAGGGGCCCTATCAGCCCCAGCATTTT.

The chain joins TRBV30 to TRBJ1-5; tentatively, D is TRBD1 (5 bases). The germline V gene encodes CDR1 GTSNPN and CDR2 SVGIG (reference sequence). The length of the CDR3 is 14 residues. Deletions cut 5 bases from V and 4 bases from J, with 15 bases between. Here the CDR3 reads CAWGRQGGNQPQHF. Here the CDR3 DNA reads TGTGCCTGGGGCAGGCAGGGAGGAAATCAGCCCCAGCATTTT.

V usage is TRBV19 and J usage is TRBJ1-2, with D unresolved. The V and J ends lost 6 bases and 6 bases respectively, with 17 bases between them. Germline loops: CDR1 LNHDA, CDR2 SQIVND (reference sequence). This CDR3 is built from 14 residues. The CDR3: CASRAKGIPDGYTF. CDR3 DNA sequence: TGTGCCAGTAGGGCCAAGGGTATACCCGATGGCTACACCTTC. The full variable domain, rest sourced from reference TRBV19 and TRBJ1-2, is DGGITQSPKYLFRKEGQNVTLSCEQNLNHDAMYWYRQDPGQGLRLIYYSQIVNDFQKGDIAEGYSVSREKKESFPLTVTSAQKNPTAFYLCASRAKGIPDGYTFGSGTRLTVV.

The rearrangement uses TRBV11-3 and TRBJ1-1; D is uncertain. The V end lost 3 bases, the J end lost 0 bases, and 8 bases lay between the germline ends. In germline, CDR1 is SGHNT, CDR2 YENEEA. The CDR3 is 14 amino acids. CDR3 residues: CASSLASVNTEAFF. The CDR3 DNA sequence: TGTGCCAGCAGCTTGGCTTCAGTGAACACTGAAGCTTTCTTT.

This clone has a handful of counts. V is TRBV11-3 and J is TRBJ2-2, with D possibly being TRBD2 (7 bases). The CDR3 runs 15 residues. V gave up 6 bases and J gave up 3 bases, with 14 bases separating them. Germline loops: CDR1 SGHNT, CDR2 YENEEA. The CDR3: CASRIRGGDTGELFF. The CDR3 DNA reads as TGTGCCAGCAGAATCAGGGGAGGGGACACCGGGGAGCTGTTTTTT.

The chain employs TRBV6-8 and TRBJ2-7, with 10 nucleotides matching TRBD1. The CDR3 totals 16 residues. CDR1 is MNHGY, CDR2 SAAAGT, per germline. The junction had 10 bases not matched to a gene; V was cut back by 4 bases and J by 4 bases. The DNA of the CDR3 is TGTGCCAGCAGTTCCACAACGACAGGGGGCGGTTACGAGCAGTACTTC. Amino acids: CASSSTTTGGGYEQYF.

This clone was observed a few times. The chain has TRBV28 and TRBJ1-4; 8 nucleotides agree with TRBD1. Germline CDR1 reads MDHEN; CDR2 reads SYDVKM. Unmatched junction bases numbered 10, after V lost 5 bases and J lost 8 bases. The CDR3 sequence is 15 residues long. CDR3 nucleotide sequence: TGTGCCAGCAGTCCTACAGGGGGTGTTCGCGAAAAACTGTTTTTT. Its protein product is CASSPTGGVREKLFF.

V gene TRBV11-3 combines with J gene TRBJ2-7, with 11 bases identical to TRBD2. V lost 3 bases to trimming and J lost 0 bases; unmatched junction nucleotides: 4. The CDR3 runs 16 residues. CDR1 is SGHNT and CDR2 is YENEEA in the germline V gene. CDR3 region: CASSFGLAGGSYEQYF. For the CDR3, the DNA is TGTGCCAGCAGCTTTGGTCTAGCGGGGGGCTCCTACGAGCAGTACTTC.

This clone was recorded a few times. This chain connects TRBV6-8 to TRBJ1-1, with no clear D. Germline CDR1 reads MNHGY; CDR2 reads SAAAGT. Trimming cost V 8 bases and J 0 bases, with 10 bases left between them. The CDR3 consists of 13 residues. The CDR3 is CASLRRMNTEAFF. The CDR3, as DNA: TGTGCCAGCCTGAGGAGGATGAACACTGAAGCTTTCTTT.

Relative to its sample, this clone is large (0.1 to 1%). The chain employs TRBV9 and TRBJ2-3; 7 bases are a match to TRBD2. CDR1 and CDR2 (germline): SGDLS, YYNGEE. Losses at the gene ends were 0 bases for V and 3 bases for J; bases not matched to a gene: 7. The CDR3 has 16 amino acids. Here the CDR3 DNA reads TGTGCCAGCAGCGTAGCCGGGGGGAGTTTGACAGATACGCAGTATTTT. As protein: CASSVAGGSLTDTQYF.

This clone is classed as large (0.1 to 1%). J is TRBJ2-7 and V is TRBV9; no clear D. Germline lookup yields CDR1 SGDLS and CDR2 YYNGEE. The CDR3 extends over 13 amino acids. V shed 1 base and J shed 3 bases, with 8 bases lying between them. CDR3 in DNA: TGTGCCAGCAGCGTATCTGCGGACTACGAGCAGTACTTC. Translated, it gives CASSVSADYEQYF.

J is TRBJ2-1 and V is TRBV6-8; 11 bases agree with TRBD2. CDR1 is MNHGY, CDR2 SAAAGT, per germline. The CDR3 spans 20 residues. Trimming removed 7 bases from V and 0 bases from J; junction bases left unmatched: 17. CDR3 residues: CASTKQGGTSGPYSYNEQFF. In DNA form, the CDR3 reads TGTGCCAGCACTAAACAGGGGGGGACTAGCGGACCCTACTCCTACAATGAGCAGTTCTTC.

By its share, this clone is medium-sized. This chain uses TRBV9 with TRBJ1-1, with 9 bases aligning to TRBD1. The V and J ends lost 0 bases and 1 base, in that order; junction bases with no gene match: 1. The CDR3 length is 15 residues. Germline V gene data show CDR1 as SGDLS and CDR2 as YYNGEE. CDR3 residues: CASSVGTGANTEAFF. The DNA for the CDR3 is TGTGCCAGCAGCGTAGGGACAGGGGCGAACACTGAAGCTTTCTTT.

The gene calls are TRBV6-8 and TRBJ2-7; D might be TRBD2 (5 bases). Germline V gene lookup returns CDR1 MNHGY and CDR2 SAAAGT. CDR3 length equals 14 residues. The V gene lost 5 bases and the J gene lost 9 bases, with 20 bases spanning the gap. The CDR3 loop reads CASSSGSQVRLQYF. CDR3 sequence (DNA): TGTGCCAGCAGTAGCGGCAGCCAGGTTCGTCTGCAGTACTTC.

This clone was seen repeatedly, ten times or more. The CDR3 DNA reads as TGTGCCAGCAGCTCCCCCGACAGGGGGCACGGCTACACCTTC. Amino acid sequence: CASSSPDRGHGYTF. The gene calls are TRBV7-4 and TRBJ1-2; 10 nucleotides line up with TRBD1. J gave up 8 bases and V 4 bases, and 7 bases lay outside the gene matches. The CDR3 loop spans 14 amino acids. Germline V gene lookup returns CDR1 SGHVT and CDR2 SQSDAQ.

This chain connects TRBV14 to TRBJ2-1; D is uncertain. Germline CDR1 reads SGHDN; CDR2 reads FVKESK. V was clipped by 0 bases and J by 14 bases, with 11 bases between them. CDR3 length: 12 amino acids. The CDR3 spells CASSQEGFREFF. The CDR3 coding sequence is TGTGCCAGCAGCCAAGAGGGCTTTCGAGAGTTCTTC.

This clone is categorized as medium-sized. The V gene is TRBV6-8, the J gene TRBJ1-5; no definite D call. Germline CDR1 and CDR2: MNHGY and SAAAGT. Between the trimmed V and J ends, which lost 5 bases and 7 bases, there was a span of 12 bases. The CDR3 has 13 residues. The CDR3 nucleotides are TGTGCCAGCAGTGATACCCGGGGACAGCCCCAGCATTTT. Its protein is CASSDTRGQPQHF.

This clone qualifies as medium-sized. The chain's CDR3 is CATSRGTGGSEKLFF. The CDR3 bases are TGTGCCACCAGCAGAGGGACAGGGGGCAGTGAAAAACTGTTTTTT. The chain uses TRBV15 and TRBJ1-4; 11 bases match TRBD1. This CDR3 has 15 amino acids. The V and J ends lost 1 base and 7 bases, in that order; junction bases with no gene match: 2. Germline V gene sequence: CDR1 LNHNV, CDR2 YYDKDF (reference sequence).

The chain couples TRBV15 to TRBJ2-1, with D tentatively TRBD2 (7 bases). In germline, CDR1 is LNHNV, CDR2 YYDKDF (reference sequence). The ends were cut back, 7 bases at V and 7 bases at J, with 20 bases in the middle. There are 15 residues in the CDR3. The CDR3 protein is CATKEGGGSQNEQFF. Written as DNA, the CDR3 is TGTGCCACCAAGGAAGGGGGGGGGAGTCAAAATGAGCAGTTCTTC.

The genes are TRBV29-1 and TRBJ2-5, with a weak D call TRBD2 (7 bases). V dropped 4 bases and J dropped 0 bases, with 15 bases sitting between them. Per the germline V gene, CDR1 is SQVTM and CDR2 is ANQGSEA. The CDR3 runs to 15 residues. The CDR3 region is CSVGNREGYQETQYF. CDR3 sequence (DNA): TGCAGCGTTGGAAACAGGGAGGGATACCAAGAGACCCAGTACTTC. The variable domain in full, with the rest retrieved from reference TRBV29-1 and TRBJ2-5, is SAVISQKPSRDICQRGTSLTIQCQVDSQVTMMFWYRQQPGQSLTLIATANQGSEATYESGFVIDKFPISRPNLTFSTLTVSNMSPEDSSIYLCSVGNREGYQETQYFGPGTRLLVL.

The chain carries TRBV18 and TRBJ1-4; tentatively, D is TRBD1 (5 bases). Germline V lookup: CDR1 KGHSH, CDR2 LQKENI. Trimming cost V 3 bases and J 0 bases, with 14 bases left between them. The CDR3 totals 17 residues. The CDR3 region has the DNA TGTGCCAGCTCACCCAGGGATGTGGAATCAACTAATGAAAAACTGTTTTTT. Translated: CASSPRDVESTNEKLFF.

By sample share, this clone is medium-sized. Written as DNA, the CDR3 is TGTGCCATCAGAGCCGGGACTAGTGGGACCGGGGAGCTGTTTTTT. Amino acids: CAIRAGTSGTGELFF. This chain connects TRBV6-8 to TRBJ2-2; 8 bases fit TRBD2. The V and J ends lost 10 bases and 5 bases, in that order; junction bases with no gene match: 12. The CDR3 is 15 amino acids. The germline CDR1 and CDR2 sequences are MNHGY and SAAAGT.